These 10 T cell receptor beta chains share one sample of origin, sequenced in a study of T cell clones after liver transplantation. Using immunoSEQ multiplex PCR, the repertoire was profiled, and TCRdb retains in-frame clones only, with some absent. The data show about 75,000 clones, approximately 81% seen once. Here the sequenced sample was CD4+ T cells from blood, taken 48 months after liver transplant. These receptors were collected from a human patient who received a liver transplant. Some of these T cells may belong to the graft donor.

The V call is TRBV7-2, the J call TRBJ1-3; 10 bases align to TRBD1. CDR1 is SGHTA and CDR2 is FQGNSA in the germline V gene. The CDR3 length is 15 residues. V was pared by 3 bases and J by 2 bases, with 1 base of the junction left unmatched. The chain's CDR3 is CASSFDRGPGNTIYF. CDR3 bases: TGTGCCAGCAGCTTTGACAGGGGGCCTGGAAACACCATATATTTT.

The rearrangement uses TRBV27 and TRBJ2-2, with D perhaps assigned TRBD1 or TRBD2 (5 bases each). This CDR3 comprises 13 residues. Germline V gene lookup returns CDR1 MNHEY and CDR2 SMNVEV (reference sequence). The ends were cut back, 5 bases at V and 11 bases at J, with 15 bases in the middle. The CDR3 DNA follows: TGTGCCAGCAGTCGACGGGGCCCAGGAGAGCTGTTTTTT. Amino acids: CASSRRGPGELFF.

This chain links TRBV15 with TRBJ2-7; 8 nucleotides line up with TRBD1. The CDR3 length is 13 residues. J lost 6 bases, V lost 1 base, and 2 bases had no gene match. Germline CDR1 LNHNV, CDR2 YYDKDF (reference sequence). The CDR3 reads CATSRVTGAEQYF. The CDR3 bases are TGTGCCACCAGCAGAGTGACAGGGGCCGAGCAGTACTTC. Full variable domain (outside the CDR3, taken from reference TRBV15 and TRBJ2-7): DAMVIQNPRYQVTQFGKPVTLSCSQTLNHNVMYWYQQKSSQAPKLLFHYYDKDFNNEADTPDNFQSRRPNTSFCFLDIRSPGLGDTAMYLCATSRVTGAEQYFGPGTRLTVT.

V gene TRBV7-2 combines with J gene TRBJ2-3; 8 bases match TRBD2. V was clipped by 1 base and J by 4 bases; unmatched bases: 10. Germline CDR1 is SGHTA and CDR2 is FQGNSA. CDR3 length: 17 amino acids. CDR3: CASSLVVGAGVPDTQYF. In DNA, the CDR3 is TGTGCCAGCAGCTTAGTTGTAGGAGCGGGAGTTCCAGATACGCAGTATTTT.

CDR3 DNA sequence: TGTGCCAGCAGCCAGACCCTTCCCGGGGAGCTGTTTTTT. Translated: CASSQTLPGELFF. The rearrangement links TRBV7-9 to TRBJ2-2; D unresolved. Between the trimmed V and J ends, which lost 5 bases and 6 bases, there was a span of 10 bases. The germline gives CDR1 SEHNR, CDR2 FQNEAQ (reference sequence). This CDR3 is 13 amino acids long. The full variable domain, its missing parts supplied by reference TRBV7-9 and TRBJ2-2, is DTGVSQNPRHKITKRGQNVTFRCDPISEHNRLYWYRQTLGQGPEFLTYFQNEAQLEKSRLLSDRFSAERPKGSFSTLEIQRTEQGDSAMYLCASSQTLPGELFFGEGSRLTVL.

This clone has a handful of counts. The chain uses TRBV7-2 and TRBJ2-1; D may be TRBD2 (6 bases). The germline V and J ends were trimmed by 8 bases and 0 bases, with 14 bases remaining between them. Germline V gives CDR1 SGHTA, CDR2 FQGNSA. The CDR3 extends over 15 amino acids. DNA of the CDR3: TGTGCCAGCCAGGTCGGGAGTGGCTCCTACAATGAGCAGTTCTTC. Amino acids: CASQVGSGSYNEQFF.

The genes are TRBV7-2 and TRBJ2-3; perhaps TRBD2 as D (6 bases). In germline, CDR1 is SGHTA, CDR2 FQGNSA. The CDR3 extends over 15 amino acids. Trimming cost V 5 bases and J 2 bases, with 14 bases left between them. The CDR3 bases are TGTGCCAGCAGCCCAGAGGGACTTTTCACAGATACGCAGTATTTT. Protein: CASSPEGLFTDTQYF.

The chain joins TRBV5-6 to TRBJ2-4, with 7 bases that match TRBD1. The CDR3 runs 16 residues. CDR1 is SGHDT and CDR2 is YYEEEE in the germline V gene. V lost 4 bases and J lost 6; bases outside the gene matches: 13. DNA of the CDR3: TGTGCCAGCAGCGGATTCCTAGAGGGGGCTGGAAACATTCAGTACTTC. Its translation: CASSGFLEGAGNIQYF.

The chain joins TRBV7-9 to TRBJ2-2, with 10 bases lining up with TRBD2. Germline CDR1 and CDR2: SEHNR and FQNEAQ (reference sequence). The CDR3 has 16 residues. Trimming cost V 5 bases and J 3 bases; bases outside gene matches: 6. The CDR3 sequence is CASSPSGRADTGELFF. The CDR3 region has the DNA TGTGCCAGCAGCCCAAGCGGGAGGGCTGACACCGGGGAGCTGTTTTTT. Combining the CDR3 with reference TRBV7-9 and TRBJ2-2 gives the whole variable domain DTGVSQNPRHKITKRGQNVTFRCDPISEHNRLYWYRQTLGQGPEFLTYFQNEAQLEKSRLLSDRFSAERPKGSFSTLEIQRTEQGDSAMYLCASSPSGRADTGELFFGEGSRLTVL.

With regard to this clone: Its ends do not fully match the called genes, so a read error is possible. The chain carries TRBV6-5 and TRBJ1-1, with D unclear. This CDR3 spans 10 amino acids. Germline loops: CDR1 MNHEY, CDR2 SVGAGI. The CDR3 DNA reads TGTGCCAGCAGTCAAGGGTCGCCGGTCTTT. It specifies CASSQGSPVF.